These 15 T cell receptor beta chains share one sample of origin, sequenced in a study of shared clonotypes between healthy human individuals. Assay: immunoSEQ multiplex PCR; the TCRdb copy retains only in-frame clones and omits some. The sample lists millions of clones, 95% seen once, with 0.13% in the top ten. Sequenced: naive CD4+ T cells sorted from blood. Subset meaning: CD45RA+ positively selected. Every receptor here comes from a young man in good health.

The chain combines TRBV7-2 with TRBJ1-5; D is unresolved. The CDR3 totals 17 residues. Germline-derived CDR1 and CDR2 are SGHTA and FQGNSA. V lost 6 bases to trimming and J lost 0 bases, with 18 bases between them. CDR3 amino acids: CASSNLQAPYSNQPQHF. The CDR3 nucleotides are TGTGCCAGCAGTAACCTGCAGGCTCCTTATAGCAATCAGCCCCAGCATTTT.

About this clone itself: Other DNA sequences of this sample code for an identical CDR3. The V and J genes are TRBV5-1 and TRBJ2-2; 7 positions match TRBD2. V lost 3 bases, J lost 8 bases, and 4 bases stayed unmatched. Germline V gives CDR1 SGHRS, CDR2 YFSETQ. This CDR3 has 13 residues. CDR3 in DNA: TGCGCCAGCAGCTCGAGCGGGGCGGGGGAGCTGTTTTTT. It is translated as CASSSSGAGELFF.

About this clone: Since a much larger clone is just one base distant, this may be a read error. A read error is likely, as this CDR3 ends without the conserved phenylalanine or tryptophan. The chain couples TRBV9 to TRBJ2-7, with 12 nucleotides matching TRBD2. This CDR3 is built from 15 residues. Trimming at V came to 2 bases and at J to 4 bases, leaving 4 bases not matched to a gene. From germline, CDR1 is SGDLS and CDR2 YYNGEE. DNA for the CDR3: TGTGCCAGCAGCGTTTCGACTAGCGGGAGTTACGAGCAGTACCTC. Its protein product is CASSVSTSGSYEQYL.

This clone was seen once. V is TRBV19 and J is TRBJ1-5; D remains ambiguous. Germline values: CDR1 LNHDA, CDR2 SQIVND (reference sequence). The CDR3 extends over 14 amino acids. V was trimmed by 3 bases and J by 9 bases, leaving 15 bases between them. CDR3 amino acids: CASSIGPKVPPQHF. The CDR3 DNA sequence: TGTGCCAGTAGTATTGGGCCCAAGGTCCCGCCCCAGCATTTT.

V gene TRBV5-4 combines with J gene TRBJ2-2, with D possibly matching TRBD1 (5 bases). The CDR3 covers 15 residues. Germline V gives CDR1 SGHNT, CDR2 YYREEE (reference sequence). V lost 1 base, J lost 2 bases, and 9 bases lay in between. CDR3 loop: CASSLSQGNTGELFF. The CDR3 DNA is TGTGCCAGCAGCTTGTCGCAGGGAAACACCGGGGAGCTGTTTTTT.

This clone was detected only a few times. Different DNA sequences within this sample yield the same CDR3. This chain links TRBV6-1 with TRBJ2-3; D is undetermined. V lost 4 bases to trimming and J lost 2 bases, with 4 bases between them. CDR3 length equals 12 residues. Germline CDR1 is MNHNS and CDR2 is SASEGT. CDR3 region: CASSGDTDTQYF. DNA of the CDR3: TGTGCCAGCAGTGGGGACACAGATACGCAGTATTTT.

The chain has TRBV2 and TRBJ1-1; D remains ambiguous. Germline-derived CDR1 and CDR2 are SNHLY and FYNNEI. This CDR3 spans 14 amino acids. V was trimmed by 5 bases and J by 1 base, leaving 11 bases between them. CDR3 region: CASSPTRGNTEAFF. CDR3 DNA sequence: TGTGCCAGCAGTCCCACAAGAGGGAACACTGAAGCTTTCTTT.

This rearrangement joins TRBV30 to TRBJ1-6; D unclear. Germline V CDR1 and CDR2: GTSNPN, SVGIG (reference sequence). With 0 bases removed from V and 5 bases from J, the gap between germline ends came to 8 bases. There are 14 residues in the CDR3. CDR3 coding DNA: TGTGCCTGGAGTGTTTCCCCAGATAATTCACCCCTCCACTTT. Amino acids: CAWSVSPDNSPLHF.

Of note for this clone: Other DNA sequences within the sample encode an identical CDR3. V is TRBV5-4 and J is TRBJ2-3; possibly TRBD1 for D (6 bases). This CDR3 comprises 14 residues. Trimming took 2 bases from V and 1 from J, leaving 8 bases between them. Germline V CDR1 and CDR2: SGHNT, YYREEE (reference sequence). The CDR3 reads CASSLGGRTDTQYF. The CDR3 DNA reads as TGTGCCAGCAGCTTAGGGGGACGCACAGATACGCAGTATTTT.

A note on this clone: Different DNA sequences within this sample yield the same CDR3. The CDR3 here is CASRSGPYEQYF. In DNA, the CDR3 is TGTGCCAGCAGGTCCGGGCCCTACGAGCAGTACTTC. The chain combines TRBV2 with TRBJ2-7; no clear D gene. This CDR3 spans 12 amino acids. V lost 6 bases and J 2 bases, leaving 8 bases between the germline ends. Germline loops: CDR1 SNHLY, CDR2 FYNNEI.

This chain joins TRBV4-3 and TRBJ2-1; no firm D call. The CDR3 is 15 amino acids. V was shortened by 0 bases and J by 1 base, with 7 bases between the two germline ends. CDR1 LGHNA and CDR2 YSLEER come from the germline V gene. The CDR3 DNA follows: TGCGCCAGCAGCCAAGATCTTACGTCCTACAATGAGCAGTTCTTC. It is translated as CASSQDLTSYNEQFF.

The chain is built from TRBV13 and TRBJ2-7, with TRBD2 matching over 8 bases. The CDR3 loop spans 15 amino acids. Trimming cost V 5 bases and J 1 base; bases outside gene matches: 7. CDR1 and CDR2 (germline): PRHDT, FYEKMQ (reference sequence). CDR3 sequence (DNA): TGTGCCAGCAGCCCTTTAGCGGGGAGATCCTACGAGCAGTACTTC. Its translation: CASSPLAGRSYEQYF.

V is TRBV6-1 and J is TRBJ2-2, with D unclear. Germline values: CDR1 MNHNS, CDR2 SASEGT. The CDR3 extends over 12 amino acids. Trimming left V 1 base short and J 7 bases short, with 4 bases between. The CDR3 spells CASSEVLGELFF. CDR3 DNA: TGTGCCAGCAGTGAAGTCCTCGGGGAGCTGTTTTTT.

The chain uses TRBV19 and TRBJ2-7, with 7 bases aligning to TRBD1. This CDR3 has 14 amino acids. Germline V CDR1 and CDR2: LNHDA, SQIVND (reference sequence). V was clipped by 6 bases and J by 2 bases; unmatched bases: 7. This chain's CDR3 is CASSAWDSTYEQYF. CDR3 DNA: TGTGCCAGTAGCGCTTGGGACAGCACCTACGAGCAGTACTTC.

This clone was observed a single time. CDR3 in DNA: TGTGCCAGCTCAGAGGACAGAAATCAGCCCCAGCATTTT. Amino acid sequence: CASSEDRNQPQHF. The V gene is TRBV18, the J gene TRBJ1-5; D perhaps matches TRBD1 (6 bases). V was shortened by 5 bases and J by 4 bases, with 9 bases between the two germline ends. This CDR3 is built from 13 residues. Germline V gene data show CDR1 as KGHSH and CDR2 as LQKENI.